Following are 5 T cell receptor beta chains from one sample sequenced in a study of lymphopenia after photon versus proton radiotherapy. Only in-frame clones appear in the TCRdb table, and some are missing; sequencing was by immunoSEQ multiplex PCR. The sample lists approximately 45,000 clones, 85% to 90% occurring once. The input for sequencing was peripheral blood, taken from a patient treated with photon-based radiotherapy. The receptors come from a man in his forties or fifties with gastric cancer.

V and J are TRBV4-2 and TRBJ2-5; TRBD2 agrees at 10 bases. Losses at the gene ends were 1 base for V and 3 bases for J; bases not matched to a gene: 8. The CDR3 contains 17 residues. CDR1 is LGHNA, CDR2 YNFKEQ, per germline. DNA of the CDR3: TGTGCCAGCAGCCAAGGGGAAGCGGGGGGGAACGAAGAGACCCAGTACTTC. Its translation: CASSQGEAGGNEETQYF.

This chain connects TRBV7-6 to TRBJ2-6; 8 bases agree with TRBD1. CDR3 size: 19 residues. Per germline, CDR1 SGHVS and CDR2 FNYEAQ. With 3 bases clipped from V and 4 bases from J, the junction kept 14 bases outside the gene matches. The CDR3 here is CASSLGTGLFRLGANVLTF. Here the CDR3 DNA reads TGTGCCAGCAGCTTGGGGACAGGCCTTTTCCGTCTCGGGGCCAACGTCCTGACTTTC. The entire variable domain, with the rest obtained from reference TRBV7-6 and TRBJ2-6, is as follows: GAGVSQSPRYKVTKRGQDVALRCDPISGHVSLYWYRQALGQGPEFLTYFNYEAQQDKSGLPNDRFSAERPEGSISTLTIQRTEQRDSAMYRCASSLGTGLFRLGANVLTFGAGSRLTVL.

The CDR3: CASSQGQGSSYEQYF. Written as DNA, the CDR3 is TGTGCCAGCTCACAGGGACAGGGGAGCTCCTACGAGCAGTACTTC. The rearrangement links TRBV18 to TRBJ2-7; TRBD1 matches 10 bases. Looked up from germline, CDR1 is KGHSH and CDR2 is LQKENI. J gave up 0 bases and V 4 bases, and 3 bases lay outside the gene matches. The CDR3 has 15 amino acids.

This clone was seen a few times. The chain carries TRBV9 and TRBJ2-3; 7 positions match TRBD2. This CDR3 spans 15 amino acids. With V trimmed by 6 bases and J by 0 bases, 7 bases remained unmatched. Germline V gives CDR1 SGDLS, CDR2 YYNGEE. CDR3 sequence: CASISLAESTDTQYF. The DNA of the CDR3 is TGTGCCAGCATCTCCCTAGCGGAGAGCACAGATACGCAGTATTTT. Full variable domain (outside the CDR3, taken from reference TRBV9 and TRBJ2-3): DSGVTQTPKHLITATGQRVTLRCSPRSGDLSVYWYQQSLDQGLQFLIQYYNGEERAKGNILERFSAQQFPDLHSELNLSSLELGDSALYFCASISLAESTDTQYFGPGTRLTVL.

The chain links TRBV4-2 to TRBJ1-1; D perhaps matches TRBD1 (5 bases). The CDR3 contains 16 residues. V lost 0 bases to trimming and J lost 1 base, with 12 bases between them. Germline CDR1 and CDR2: LGHNA and YNFKEQ. The CDR3 region is CASSQESTGPNTEAFF. CDR3 bases: TGTGCCAGCAGCCAAGAATCTACAGGCCCGAACACTGAAGCTTTCTTT.